This T cell receptor (beta chain) was sequenced for a study of blood T cell repertoires in COVID-19. Study at large: Samples of COVID-19 (acute and convalescent) were obtained from the United States, Italy and Spain.

The CDR3 consists of 13 residues. The germline gives CDR1 LGHDT, CDR2 YNNKEL (reference sequence). V dropped 5 bases and J dropped 8; count of bases not matched to a gene: 8. Per the original data handling: It was from reference gene primer amplification that nucleated cell counts were estimated. Clones were read by immunoSEQ multiplex PCR, and TCRdb kept only the in-frame ones, dropping some. V, J and clone size were drawn from that table, and D and trimming were deduced from the DNA. Counted here are under 250,000 clones, around nine tenths occurring once; the ten biggest clones make up 0.65% to 0.85%.

This rearrangement joins TRBV3-1 (or the pseudogene TRBV3-2) to TRBJ1-2; the match to TRBD1 covers 7 bases. This receptor was taken from a man in his forties or fifties with acute or convalescent COVID-19. Sequenced sample: peripheral blood. CDR3 loop: CASSYGTVEGYTF. CDR3 nucleotides: TGTGCCAGCAGCTACGGGACAGTCGAAGGCTACACCTTC.